The entry that follows covers one T cell receptor (beta chain) sequence. Its target is unknown. PCR involved 60 Vbeta and 13 Jbeta primers. Assay: immunoSEQ multiplex PCR; the TCRdb copy retains only in-frame clones and omits some. The sample carries about 140,000 clones, about four fifths recorded once. The source of the sample is a study of cytomegalovirus exposure and HLA in healthy donors. The study, taken as a whole, reports: Analysis was carried out at a later point, and it linked a missense DCLRE1C variant to TCR beta V- and J-gene trimming. For most subjects, TCR beta sequences were reported to predict HLA-A and HLA-B alleles with accuracy.

The V and J ends lost 3 bases and 8 bases, in that order; junction bases with no gene match: 5. This CDR3 is 13 amino acids long. Germline CDR1 and CDR2: MNHEY and SMNVEV (reference sequence). The sequenced material came from PBMCs. This TCR derives from a man in his forties or fifties in good health and CMV-seronegative. The rearrangement joins TRBV27 to TRBJ2-3; 7 bases match TRBD2. Here the CDR3 reads CASSLASGSTQYF. The CDR3 DNA is TGTGCCAGCAGTTTGGCTAGCGGCTCTACGCAGTATTTT.